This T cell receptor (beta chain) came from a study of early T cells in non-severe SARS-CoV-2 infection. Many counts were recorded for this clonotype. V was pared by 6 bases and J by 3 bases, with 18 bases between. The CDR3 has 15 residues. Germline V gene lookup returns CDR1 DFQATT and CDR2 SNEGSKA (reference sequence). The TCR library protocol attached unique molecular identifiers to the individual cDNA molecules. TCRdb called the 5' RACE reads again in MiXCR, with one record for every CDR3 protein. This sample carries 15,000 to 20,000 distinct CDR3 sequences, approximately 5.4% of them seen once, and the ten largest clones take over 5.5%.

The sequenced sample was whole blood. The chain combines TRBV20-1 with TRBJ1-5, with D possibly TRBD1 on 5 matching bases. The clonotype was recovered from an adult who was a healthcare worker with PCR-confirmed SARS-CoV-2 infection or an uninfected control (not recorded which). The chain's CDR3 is CSAPGTWGDNQPQHF. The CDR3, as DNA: TGCAGTGCCCCTGGCACTTGGGGGGACAATCAGCCCCAGCATTTT.